At least ten counts were recorded for the clone carrying this TCR beta chain. Its target is unknown. Caucasian adults living in Nashville, Tennessee, provided all samples. Negatively enriched CD4+ T cells were divided by CD45RA into naive and memory. The record originates from a study of shared clonotypes between healthy human individuals. Regarding the study as a whole: Unshared clonotypes carried lower generation probabilities than those common to all four donors. Naive CD4 clonotype sharing across a few donors was around 5%.

CDR3 length equals 16 residues. V lost 6 bases, J lost 1 base, and 16 bases lay in between. CDR1 and CDR2 from the germline V gene are SNHLY and FYNNEI. Using immunoSEQ multiplex PCR, the repertoire was profiled, and TCRdb retains in-frame clones only, with some absent. The table includes 300,000 to 400,000 clones, around four fifths detected once. This clonotype was obtained from a man aged 25-45 years in good health. The genes are TRBV2 and TRBJ2-1, with D perhaps matching TRBD2 (5 bases). The sample comprised memory CD4+ T cells sorted from blood. The subset was: CD45RA-negative fraction. The CDR3 loop reads CASRRDYPTSYNEQFF. The CDR3 DNA follows: TGTGCCAGCAGGAGGGATTATCCCACGTCCTACAATGAGCAGTTCTTC.